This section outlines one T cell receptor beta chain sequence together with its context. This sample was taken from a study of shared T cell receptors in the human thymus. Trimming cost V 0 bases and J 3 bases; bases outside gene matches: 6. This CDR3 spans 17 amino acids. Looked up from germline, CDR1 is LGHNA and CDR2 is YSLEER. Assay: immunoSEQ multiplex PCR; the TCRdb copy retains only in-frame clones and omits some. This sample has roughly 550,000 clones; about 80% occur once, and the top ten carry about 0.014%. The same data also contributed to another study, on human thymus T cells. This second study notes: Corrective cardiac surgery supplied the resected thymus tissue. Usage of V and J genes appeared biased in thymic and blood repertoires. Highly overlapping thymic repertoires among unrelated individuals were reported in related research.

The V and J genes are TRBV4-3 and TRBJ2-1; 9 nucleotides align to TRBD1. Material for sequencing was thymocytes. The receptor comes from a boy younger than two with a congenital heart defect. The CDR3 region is CASSQDPETGGYNEQFF. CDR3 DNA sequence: TGCGCCAGCAGCCAAGATCCAGAGACAGGGGGCTACAATGAGCAGTTCTTC.